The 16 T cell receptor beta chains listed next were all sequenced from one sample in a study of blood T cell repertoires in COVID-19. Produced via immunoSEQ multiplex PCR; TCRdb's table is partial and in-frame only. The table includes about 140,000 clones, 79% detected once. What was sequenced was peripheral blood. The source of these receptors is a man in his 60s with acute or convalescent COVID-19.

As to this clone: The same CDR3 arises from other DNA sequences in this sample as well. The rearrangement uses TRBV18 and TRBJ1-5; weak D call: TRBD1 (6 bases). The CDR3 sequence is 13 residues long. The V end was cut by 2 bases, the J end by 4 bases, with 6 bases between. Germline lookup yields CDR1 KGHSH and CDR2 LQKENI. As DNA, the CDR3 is TGTGCCAGCTCACCAGACAGGAATCAGCCCCAGCATTTT. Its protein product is CASSPDRNQPQHF.

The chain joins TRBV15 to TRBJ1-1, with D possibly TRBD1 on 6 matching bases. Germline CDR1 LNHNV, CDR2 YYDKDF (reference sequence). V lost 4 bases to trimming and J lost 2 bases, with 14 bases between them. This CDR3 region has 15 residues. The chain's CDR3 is CATSTLTGLNTEAFF. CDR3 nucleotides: TGTGCCACCAGCACCTTGACAGGTTTAAACACTGAAGCTTTCTTT.

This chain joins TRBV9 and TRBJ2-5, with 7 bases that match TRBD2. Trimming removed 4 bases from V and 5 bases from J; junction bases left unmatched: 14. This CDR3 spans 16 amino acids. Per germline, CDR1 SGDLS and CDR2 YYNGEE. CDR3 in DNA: TGTGCCAGCAGCCCAGGATATGCGGGAGTGGGTGAGACCCAGTACTTC. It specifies CASSPGYAGVGETQYF. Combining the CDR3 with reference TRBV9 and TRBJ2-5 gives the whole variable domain DSGVTQTPKHLITATGQRVTLRCSPRSGDLSVYWYQQSLDQGLQFLIQYYNGEERAKGNILERFSAQQFPDLHSELNLSSLELGDSALYFCASSPGYAGVGETQYFGPGTRLLVL.

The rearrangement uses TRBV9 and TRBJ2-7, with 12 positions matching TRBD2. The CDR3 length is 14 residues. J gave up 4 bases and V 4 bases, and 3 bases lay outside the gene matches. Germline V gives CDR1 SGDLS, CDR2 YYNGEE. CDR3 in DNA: TGTGCCAGCAGCCGCGGACTAGCGGGGTACGAGCAGTACTTC. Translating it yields CASSRGLAGYEQYF.

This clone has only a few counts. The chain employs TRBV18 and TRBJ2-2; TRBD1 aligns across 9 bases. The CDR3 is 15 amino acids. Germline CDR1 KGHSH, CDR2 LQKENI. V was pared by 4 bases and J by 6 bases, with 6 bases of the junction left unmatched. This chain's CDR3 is CASSLQQGAPGELFF. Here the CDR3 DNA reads TGTGCCAGCTCACTTCAACAGGGGGCGCCCGGGGAGCTGTTTTTT. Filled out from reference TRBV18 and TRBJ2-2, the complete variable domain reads NAGVMQNPRHLVRRRGQEARLRCSPMKGHSHVYWYRQLPEEGLKFMVYLQKENIIDESGMPKERFSAEFPKEGPSILRIQQVVRGDSAAYFCASSLQQGAPGELFFGEGSRLTVL.

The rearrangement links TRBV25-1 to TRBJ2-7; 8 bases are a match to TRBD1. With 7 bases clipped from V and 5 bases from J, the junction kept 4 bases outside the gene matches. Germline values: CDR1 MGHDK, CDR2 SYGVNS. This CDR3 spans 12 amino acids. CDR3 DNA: TGTGCCAGCAATTCAGGGGGCGACGAGCAGTACTTC. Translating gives CASNSGGDEQYF.

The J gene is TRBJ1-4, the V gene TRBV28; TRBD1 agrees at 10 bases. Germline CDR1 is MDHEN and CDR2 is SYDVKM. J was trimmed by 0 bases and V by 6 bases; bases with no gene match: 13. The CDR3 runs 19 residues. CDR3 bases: TGTGCCAGCAGGAATAGCCCGGGACAGGGGTTTGCAACTAATGAAAAACTGTTTTTT. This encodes CASRNSPGQGFATNEKLFF.

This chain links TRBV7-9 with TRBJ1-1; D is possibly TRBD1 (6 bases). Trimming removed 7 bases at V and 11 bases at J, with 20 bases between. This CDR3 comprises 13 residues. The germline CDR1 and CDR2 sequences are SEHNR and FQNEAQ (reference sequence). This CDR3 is CASTQGGRVSAFF. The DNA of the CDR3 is TGTGCCAGCACACAGGGTGGGAGAGTTAGTGCTTTCTTT.

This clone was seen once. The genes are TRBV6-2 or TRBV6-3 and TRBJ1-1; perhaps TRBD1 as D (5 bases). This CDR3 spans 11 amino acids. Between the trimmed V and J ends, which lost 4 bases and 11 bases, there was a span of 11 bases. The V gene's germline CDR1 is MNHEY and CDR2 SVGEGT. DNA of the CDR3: TGTGCCAGCAGTTCGGGGGGGAAGGCTTTCTTT. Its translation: CASSSGGKAFF.

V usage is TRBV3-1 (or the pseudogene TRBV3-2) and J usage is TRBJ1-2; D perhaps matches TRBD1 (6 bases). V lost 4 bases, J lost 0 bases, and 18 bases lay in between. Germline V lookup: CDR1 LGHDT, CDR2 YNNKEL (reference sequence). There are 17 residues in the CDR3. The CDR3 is CASSPTRGGAPNYGYTF. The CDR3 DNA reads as TGTGCCAGCAGCCCCACGAGGGGGGGGGCCCCTAACTATGGCTACACCTTC.

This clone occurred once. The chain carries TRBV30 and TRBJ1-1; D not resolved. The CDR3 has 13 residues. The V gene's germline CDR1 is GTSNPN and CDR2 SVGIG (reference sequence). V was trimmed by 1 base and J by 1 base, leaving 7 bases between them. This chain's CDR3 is CAWSGQANTEAFF. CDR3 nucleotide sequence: TGTGCCTGGAGTGGACAAGCGAACACTGAAGCTTTCTTT.

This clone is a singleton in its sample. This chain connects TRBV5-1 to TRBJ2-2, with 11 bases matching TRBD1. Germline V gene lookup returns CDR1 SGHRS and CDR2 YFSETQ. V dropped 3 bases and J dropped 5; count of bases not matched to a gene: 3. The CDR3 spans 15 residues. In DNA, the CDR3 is TGCGCCAGCAGCTCCGGGACAGGGGGGACCGGGGAGCTGTTTTTT. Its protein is CASSSGTGGTGELFF.

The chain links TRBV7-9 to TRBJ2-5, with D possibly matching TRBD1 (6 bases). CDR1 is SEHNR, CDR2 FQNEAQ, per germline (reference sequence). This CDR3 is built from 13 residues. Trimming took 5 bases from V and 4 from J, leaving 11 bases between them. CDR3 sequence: CASSRDTAETQYF. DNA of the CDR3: TGTGCCAGCAGCCGGGACACCGCAGAGACCCAGTACTTC.

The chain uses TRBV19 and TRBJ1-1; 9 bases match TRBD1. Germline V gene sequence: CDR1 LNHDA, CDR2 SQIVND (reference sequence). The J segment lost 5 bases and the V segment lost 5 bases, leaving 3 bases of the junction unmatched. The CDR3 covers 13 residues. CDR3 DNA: TGTGCCAGTAGTGTGGACAGGGGTACTGAAGCTTTCTTT. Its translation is CASSVDRGTEAFF.

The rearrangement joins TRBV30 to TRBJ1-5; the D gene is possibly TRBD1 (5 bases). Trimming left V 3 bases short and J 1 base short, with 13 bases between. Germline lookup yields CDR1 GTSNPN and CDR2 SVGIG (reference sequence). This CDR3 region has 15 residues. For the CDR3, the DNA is TGTGCCTGGAGGCCGGGGGGGAACAGCAATCAGCCCCAGCATTTT. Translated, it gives CAWRPGGNSNQPQHF.

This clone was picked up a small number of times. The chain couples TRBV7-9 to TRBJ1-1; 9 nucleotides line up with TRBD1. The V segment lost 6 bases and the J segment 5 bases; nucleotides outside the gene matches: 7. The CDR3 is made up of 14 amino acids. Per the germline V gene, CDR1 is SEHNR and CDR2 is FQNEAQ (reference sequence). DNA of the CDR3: TGTGCCAGCAGGCCGGGACAGGGTGGAACTGAAGCTTTCTTT. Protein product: CASRPGQGGTEAFF. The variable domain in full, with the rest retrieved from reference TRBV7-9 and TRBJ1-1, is DTGVSQNPRHKITKRGQNVTFRCDPISEHNRLYWYRQTLGQGPEFLTYFQNEAQLEKSRLLSDRFSAERPKGSFSTLEIQRTEQGDSAMYLCASRPGQGGTEAFFGQGTRLTVV.